Listed below are T cell receptor beta chains from one sample, sequenced in a study of CD8 T cells in ankylosing spondylitis. One entry per CDR3 protein results from TCRdb running MiXCR on the 5' RACE reads. This table has some 39,000 distinct CDR3 sequences, under 15% appearing once. The sample taken for sequencing was synovial fluid, either unsorted or a sorted T cell fraction (not recorded which). The source is a male donor with ankylosing spondylitis. The CDR3 runs from the conserved cysteine through the conserved F or W. The D gene is left open where the match is weak. The size of a clone is reported for some rows only, either as once, few or many, or as a class for expanded clones.

d_gene,abundance,v_gene,j_gene,len,CDR3aa,CDR3nt
-,-,TRBV7-2,TRBJ2-7,13,CASSLVSFYEQYF,TGTGCCAGCAGCTTAGTGTCGTTCTACGAGCAGTACTTC
-,few,TRBV29-1,TRBJ2-2,15,CSVVRRAPNTGELFF,TGCAGCGTTGTAAGGAGGGCCCCGAACACCGGGGAGCTGTTTTTT
TRBD1,few,TRBV7-8,TRBJ1-4,15,CASSGTVRMTEKLFF,TGTGCCAGCAGCGGGACAGTGAGGATGACCGAAAAACTGTTTTTT
-,-,TRBV6-2/TRBV6-3,TRBJ2-3,14,CASSYWPRTDTQYF,TGTGCCAGCAGTTACTGGCCACGCACAGATACGCAGTATTTT
TRBD1,few,TRBV27,TRBJ1-2,17,CASSFFSQGAQYYGYTF,TGTGCCAGCAGTTTTTTCTCACAGGGGGCTCAGTACTATGGCTACACCTTC
-,many,TRBV11-2,TRBJ2-3,18,CASSLVARLGRPTDTQYF,TGTGCCAGCAGCTTAGTGGCTCGTTTGGGGAGGCCTACAGATACGCAGTATTTT
-,-,TRBV7-2,TRBJ1-1,15,CASSKRGVPSTEAFF,TGTGCCAGCAGCAAACGAGGGGTTCCCTCCACTGAAGCTTTCTTT
-,-,TRBV12-3/TRBV12-4,TRBJ2-7,15,CVSSFRAGQSYEQYF,TGTGTCAGCAGTTTTAGGGCGGGTCAGTCCTACGAGCAGTACTTC
-,few,TRBV4-3,TRBJ1-2,15,CASSQDLGPSYGYTF,TGCGCCAGCAGCCAAGATCTGGGTCCTAGCTATGGCTACACCTTC
TRBD2,few,TRBV7-6,TRBJ2-7,17,CASSSELAGVAPYEQYF,TGTGCCAGCAGCTCCGAGTTAGCGGGAGTAGCACCCTACGAGCAGTACTTC
-,many,TRBV30,TRBJ1-2,13,CAFLREIYYGYTF,TGTGCCTTCCTACGAGAGATTTACTATGGCTACACCTTC